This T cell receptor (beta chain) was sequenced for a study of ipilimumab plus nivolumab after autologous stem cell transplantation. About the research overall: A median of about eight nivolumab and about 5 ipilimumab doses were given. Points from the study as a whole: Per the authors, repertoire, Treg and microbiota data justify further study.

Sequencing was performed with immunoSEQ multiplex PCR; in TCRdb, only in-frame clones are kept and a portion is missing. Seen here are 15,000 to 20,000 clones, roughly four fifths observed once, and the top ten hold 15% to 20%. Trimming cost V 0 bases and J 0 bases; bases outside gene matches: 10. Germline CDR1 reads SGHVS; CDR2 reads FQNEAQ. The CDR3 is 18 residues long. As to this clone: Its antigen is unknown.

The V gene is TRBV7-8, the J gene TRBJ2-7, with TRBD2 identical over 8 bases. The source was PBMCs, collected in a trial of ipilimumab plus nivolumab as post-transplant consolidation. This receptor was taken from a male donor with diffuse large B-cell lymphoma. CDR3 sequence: CASSLASGGASGSYEQYF. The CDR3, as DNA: TGTGCCAGCAGCTTAGCCAGCGGGGGTGCTAGCGGCTCCTACGAGCAGTACTTC.